Below, 13 T cell receptor beta chains from the same sample are listed, as sequenced in a study of OX40 agonist ivuxolimab in advanced cancers. The repertoire was sequenced with immunoSEQ multiplex PCR; TCRdb's copy has only in-frame clones and lacks some. The sample consists of about 88,000 clones, just under 90% of them appearing once. The sample in question was CD4+ or CD8+ T cells sorted from blood, obtained in a trial of the OX40 agonist ivuxolimab. The receptors were sampled from an adult with an advanced solid tumor such as melanoma, head and neck, liver or kidney cancer.

The genes are TRBV11-2 and TRBJ2-2, with a tentative D call TRBD1 (6 bases). Deletions cut 3 bases from V and 1 base from J, with 12 bases between. Germline loops: CDR1 SGHAT, CDR2 FQNNGV. The CDR3 spans 16 residues. CDR3 amino acids: CASSFGQFLNTGELFF. The DNA of the CDR3 is TGTGCCAGCAGCTTCGGACAGTTTTTGAACACCGGGGAGCTGTTTTTT.

The chain links TRBV14 to TRBJ2-7, with 10 bases lining up with TRBD2. CDR3 length: 15 amino acids. J lost 0 bases, V lost 2 bases, and 1 base had no gene match. CDR1 SGHDN and CDR2 FVKESK come from the germline V gene. The CDR3 DNA reads as TGTGCCAGCAGCCAACTAGCGGGGGTCTCCTACGAGCAGTACTTC. This gives the protein CASSQLAGVSYEQYF.

The chain combines TRBV4-2 with TRBJ1-1; D might be TRBD1 (5 bases). The germline V gene encodes CDR1 LGHNA and CDR2 YNFKEQ. The V end was cut by 4 bases, the J end by 5 bases, with 11 bases between. The CDR3 is 13 amino acids. The CDR3 DNA reads TGTGCCAGCAGCCCTCGGGGGGAGACTGAAGCTTTCTTT. Translation gives CASSPRGETEAFF.

This chain links TRBV5-1 with TRBJ2-5; D might be TRBD2 (5 bases). Germline assignment: CDR1 SGHRS and CDR2 YFSETQ. V dropped 4 bases and J dropped 1 base, with 11 bases sitting between them. There are 14 residues in the CDR3. DNA for the CDR3: TGCGCCAGCAGCACCCTGGCGGGCCAAGAGACCCAGTACTTC. This codes for CASSTLAGQETQYF. Full variable domain (rest looked up from reference TRBV5-1 and TRBJ2-5): KAGVTQTPRYLIKTRGQQVTLSCSPISGHRSVSWYQQTPGQGLQFLFEYFSETQRNKGNFPGRFSGRQFSNSRSEMNVSTLELGDSALYLCASSTLAGQETQYFGPGTRLLVL.

The V and J genes are TRBV7-6 and TRBJ2-5; D not resolved. Trimming pared 1 base from V and 2 bases from J, leaving 11 bases between. CDR3 length equals 15 residues. Germline CDR1 SGHVS, CDR2 FNYEAQ. The CDR3 reads CASSLGYRWQETQYF. In nucleotides, the CDR3 is TGTGCCAGCAGCTTAGGCTACCGGTGGCAAGAGACCCAGTACTTC. Filled out from reference TRBV7-6 and TRBJ2-5, the complete variable domain reads GAGVSQSPRYKVTKRGQDVALRCDPISGHVSLYWYRQALGQGPEFLTYFNYEAQQDKSGLPNDRFSAERPEGSISTLTIQRTEQRDSAMYRCASSLGYRWQETQYFGPGTRLLVL.

This clone showed up just once. The chain employs TRBV7-2 and TRBJ1-6, with a possible D match to TRBD1 (6 bases). The CDR3 consists of 15 residues. V was trimmed by 5 bases and J by 6 bases, leaving 14 bases between them. Germline loops: CDR1 SGHTA, CDR2 FQGNSA. In nucleotides, the CDR3 is TGTGCCAGCAGCGTTAGGGGGGGTTCTAATTCACCCCTCCACTTT. It is translated as CASSVRGGSNSPLHF.

This clone was observed once. The chain employs TRBV29-1 and TRBJ2-4; 10 bases are shared with TRBD1. V lost 7 bases and J lost 7; bases outside the gene matches: 7. The CDR3 covers 13 residues. The germline gives CDR1 SQVTM, CDR2 ANQGSEA. The chain's CDR3 is CSGGDRGPNIQYF. The CDR3 nucleotides are TGCAGCGGAGGCGACAGGGGGCCCAACATTCAGTACTTC.

The V gene is TRBV21-1, the J gene TRBJ2-5; TRBD1 was called by the table and not checked on the DNA. TRBV21-1 is described as a pseudogene. The CDR3 is made up of 16 amino acids. CDR3 in amino acids: CASSPCGDRGCETQYF. The CDR3 DNA reads as TGTGCCAGCAGCCCTTGTGGGGACAGGGGTTGTGAGACCCAGTACTTC.

V and J are TRBV19 and TRBJ2-5; tentatively, D is TRBD1 (5 bases). The CDR3 contains 13 residues. Per germline, CDR1 LNHDA and CDR2 SQIVND (reference sequence). V was pared by 5 bases and J by 2 bases, with 9 bases between. CDR3 nucleotides: TGTGCCAGTAGTCTAGGGGTGCAAGAGACCCAGTACTTC. Amino acids: CASSLGVQETQYF.

The chain employs TRBV2 and TRBJ2-3, with D perhaps matching TRBD2 (6 bases). Per the germline V gene, CDR1 is SNHLY and CDR2 is FYNNEI. V lost 1 base, J lost 0 bases, and 14 bases lay in between. The CDR3 extends over 17 amino acids. As DNA, the CDR3 is TGTGCCAGCAGTGAAGGGTTTGGGGGGATAAGCACAGATACGCAGTATTTT. It specifies CASSEGFGGISTDTQYF.

The genes are TRBV19 and TRBJ2-3, with D unresolved. The CDR3 totals 13 residues. V was pared by 1 base and J by 3 bases, with 5 bases between. CDR1 and CDR2 from the germline V gene are LNHDA and SQIVND (reference sequence). CDR3 DNA: TGTGCCAGTAGTATAGTTAAGACAGATACGCAGTATTTT. As protein: CASSIVKTDTQYF.

This clone was observed a single time. The chain joins TRBV27 to TRBJ2-5, with 7 nucleotides matching TRBD1. Germline-derived CDR1 and CDR2 are MNHEY and SMNVEV (reference sequence). There are 16 residues in the CDR3. The J segment lost 5 bases and the V segment lost 6 bases, leaving 15 bases of the junction unmatched. As DNA, the CDR3 is TGTGCCAGCAGCTCAGGGGGAGTAAGGGTACAGGAGACCCAGTACTTC. Translated: CASSSGGVRVQETQYF.

The rearrangement joins TRBV11-2 to TRBJ2-2; D is perhaps TRBD1 (6 bases). Trimming took 5 bases from V and 2 from J, leaving 12 bases between them. The length of the CDR3 is 15 residues. Per the germline V gene, CDR1 is SGHAT and CDR2 is FQNNGV. The CDR3 nucleotides are TGTGCCAGCAGCGCTGGACAGCTTAACACCGGGGAGCTGTTTTTT. Translation: CASSAGQLNTGELFF. Full variable domain (outside the CDR3, taken from reference TRBV11-2 and TRBJ2-2): EAGVAQSPRYKIIEKRQSVAFWCNPISGHATLYWYQQILGQGPKLLIQFQNNGVVDDSQLPKDRFSAERLKGVDSTLKIQPAKLEDSAVYLCASSAGQLNTGELFFGEGSRLTVL.